These 19 T cell receptor beta chains share one sample of origin, sequenced in a study of blood T cell repertoires in COVID-19. The assay was immunoSEQ multiplex PCR, and TCRdb's table has in-frame clones only and misses some. The sample lists about 46,000 clones, about 86% occurring once. Sequenced sample: PBMCs or T cells enriched from blood (not recorded which). These receptors were obtained from a woman in her fifties or sixties who had recovered from COVID-19.

The chain combines TRBV10-3 with TRBJ2-1; weak D call: TRBD1 (5 bases). V was pared by 8 bases and J by 3 bases, with 11 bases between. This CDR3 region has 13 residues. Germline values: CDR1 ENHRY, CDR2 SYGVKD. DNA of the CDR3: TGTGCCATCGGGCAGACAGTCTACAATGAGCAGTTCTTC. Translating gives CAIGQTVYNEQFF.

The chain combines TRBV28 with TRBJ2-7; 7 positions match TRBD1. V lost 4 bases to trimming and J lost 0 bases; unmatched junction nucleotides: 6. The CDR3 has 15 amino acids. Per the germline V gene, CDR1 is MDHEN and CDR2 is SYDVKM. CDR3 region: CASSSSGTASYEQYF. CDR3 bases: TGTGCCAGCAGTTCCTCCGGGACAGCCTCCTACGAGCAGTACTTC.

The chain combines TRBV5-1 with TRBJ1-4; D may be TRBD1 (6 bases). The CDR3 length is 14 residues. The V gene's germline CDR1 is SGHRS and CDR2 YFSETQ. Trimming removed 5 bases at V and 4 bases at J, with 12 bases between. The CDR3 nucleotides read TGCGCCAGCAGACCGACAGGTGATAATGAAAAACTGTTTTTT. Protein: CASRPTGDNEKLFF. Filled out from reference TRBV5-1 and TRBJ1-4, the complete variable domain reads KAGVTQTPRYLIKTRGQQVTLSCSPISGHRSVSWYQQTPGQGLQFLFEYFSETQRNKGNFPGRFSGRQFSNSRSEMNVSTLELGDSALYLCASRPTGDNEKLFFGSGTQLSVL.

The CDR3 coding sequence is TGTGCCAGCAGTCGGACAGGGGAAGGTAAAGAGCAGTTCTTC. This gives the protein CASSRTGEGKEQFF. The chain employs TRBV6-5 and TRBJ2-1; 9 bases are a match to TRBD1. The CDR3 spans 14 residues. V lost 5 bases to trimming and J lost 10 bases; unmatched junction nucleotides: 9. Germline CDR1 is MNHEY and CDR2 is SVGAGI.

J is TRBJ1-1 and V is TRBV18; TRBD1 is a possible D gene (5 bases). In germline, CDR1 is KGHSH, CDR2 LQKENI. Trimming cost V 3 bases and J 0 bases, with 8 bases left between them. This CDR3 region has 14 residues. The CDR3 sequence is CASSPDRLNTEAFF. The CDR3 DNA reads as TGTGCCAGCTCACCCGACAGACTGAACACTGAAGCTTTCTTT. Based on the CDR3 plus reference TRBV18 and TRBJ1-1, the full variable domain is NAGVMQNPRHLVRRRGQEARLRCSPMKGHSHVYWYRQLPEEGLKFMVYLQKENIIDESGMPKERFSAEFPKEGPSILRIQQVVRGDSAAYFCASSPDRLNTEAFFGQGTRLTVV.

The rearrangement joins TRBV24-1 to TRBJ2-2, with D perhaps matching TRBD1 (5 bases). The V gene's germline CDR1 is KGHDR and CDR2 SFDVKD. V was clipped by 4 bases and J by 8 bases, with 19 bases between them. The CDR3 is made up of 16 amino acids. The CDR3 DNA is TGTGCCACCAGTGACCAGCAGGGTTACCTGACTGGGGAGCTGTTTTTT. It encodes CATSDQQGYLTGELFF.

This chain links TRBV24-1 with TRBJ1-5, with D hard to call. V dropped 5 bases and J dropped 0 bases, with 7 bases sitting between them. The CDR3 runs to 14 residues. CDR1 and CDR2 from the germline V gene are KGHDR and SFDVKD. The CDR3 sequence: CATSGQYSNQPQHF. For the CDR3, the DNA is TGTGCCACCAGTGGACAATATAGCAATCAGCCCCAGCATTTT.

This rearrangement joins TRBV19 to TRBJ2-7; TRBD2 aligns across 7 bases. Germline values: CDR1 LNHDA, CDR2 SQIVND (reference sequence). There are 16 residues in the CDR3. J was trimmed by 0 bases and V by 1 base; bases with no gene match: 6. CDR3 sequence (DNA): TGTGCCAGTAGTATAGGCGGCGGCGGGGGCTCCTACGAGCAGTACTTC. As protein: CASSIGGGGGSYEQYF.

The chain couples TRBV18 to TRBJ2-7, with 7 bases identical to TRBD1. CDR1 and CDR2 from the germline V gene are KGHSH and LQKENI. The ends lost 3 bases at V and 3 bases at J; junction bases unmatched: 5. The CDR3 totals 14 residues. The CDR3 DNA reads as TGTGCCAGCTCACCCTGGGACAGCAACTACGAGCAGTACTTC. This codes for CASSPWDSNYEQYF.

V usage is TRBV18 and J usage is TRBJ2-7; 10 nucleotides agree with TRBD2. This CDR3 is 14 amino acids long. CDR1 is KGHSH, CDR2 LQKENI, per germline. The junction had 7 bases not matched to a gene; V was cut back by 5 bases and J by 6 bases. The CDR3 spells CASSSSGGRAEQYF. The CDR3 DNA reads TGTGCCAGCTCAAGTAGCGGGGGGAGAGCCGAGCAGTACTTC.

The V and J genes are TRBV2 and TRBJ1-4, with a tentative D call TRBD1 (5 bases). Looked up from germline, CDR1 is SNHLY and CDR2 is FYNNEI. Trimming removed 7 bases at V and 15 bases at J, with 15 bases between. There are 11 residues in the CDR3. CDR3 sequence: CASTSVGRVFF. The DNA for the CDR3 is TGTGCCAGCACATCGGTGGGCAGGGTGTTTTTT.

This clone appeared a few times. The chain is built from TRBV19 and TRBJ2-7, with TRBD1 matching 9 bases. The CDR3 spans 15 residues. The germline CDR1 and CDR2 sequences are LNHDA and SQIVND (reference sequence). With V trimmed by 5 bases and J by 3 bases, 8 bases remained unmatched. In DNA, the CDR3 is TGTGCCAGTAGTGATGGACAGGGGCCTCTCTACGAGCAGTACTTC. This gives the protein CASSDGQGPLYEQYF.

The chain combines TRBV15 with TRBJ2-1; 8 bases are shared with TRBD2. The V segment lost 1 base and the J segment 9 bases; nucleotides outside the gene matches: 14. Germline V gene data show CDR1 as LNHNV and CDR2 as YYDKDF (reference sequence). The CDR3 spans 17 residues. This chain's CDR3 is CATSRVVASGPVVEQFF. In nucleotides, the CDR3 is TGTGCCACCAGCAGAGTCGTCGCTAGCGGGCCCGTAGTTGAGCAGTTCTTC.

V is TRBV6-5 and J is TRBJ2-3; a weak D match, TRBD1 (6 bases). The CDR3 runs to 15 residues. Germline V lookup: CDR1 MNHEY, CDR2 SVGAGI. Trimming left V 0 bases short and J 4 bases short, with 11 bases between. The CDR3 loop reads CASSYSPGVSDTQYF. CDR3 DNA sequence: TGTGCCAGCAGTTACTCCCCAGGGGTTTCAGATACGCAGTATTTT.

The chain joins TRBV29-1 to TRBJ2-1, with D possibly matching TRBD2 (7 bases). The CDR3 is 14 residues long. Germline V lookup: CDR1 SQVTM, CDR2 ANQGSEA. The V and J ends lost 3 bases and 2 bases respectively, with 11 bases between them. CDR3 nucleotides: TGCAGCGTTGATAGGGGGGGTACCTACAATGAGCAGTTCTTC. This codes for CSVDRGGTYNEQFF.

This clone was counted a single time. The genes are TRBV28 and TRBJ1-4; 7 nucleotides line up with TRBD1. V gave up 3 bases and J gave up 4 bases; unmatched junction bases: 11. Germline CDR1 reads MDHEN; CDR2 reads SYDVKM. The CDR3 has 17 amino acids. The CDR3 sequence: CASSLARQGLSNEKLFF. The CDR3 nucleotides are TGTGCCAGCAGTTTGGCCCGACAGGGCTTGAGTAATGAAAAACTGTTTTTT.

The V call is TRBV7-2, the J call TRBJ2-2; 9 bases align to TRBD2. Trimming at V came to 4 bases and at J to 7 bases, leaving 16 bases not matched to a gene. This CDR3 is built from 18 residues. Germline loops: CDR1 SGHTA, CDR2 FQGNSA. The CDR3 spells CASSSQPPTSGRVGELFF. The CDR3 DNA sequence: TGTGCCAGCAGCTCCCAGCCCCCGACTAGCGGACGGGTCGGGGAGCTGTTTTTT.

The chain uses TRBV19 and TRBJ2-2; 7 bases match TRBD2. Germline lookup yields CDR1 LNHDA and CDR2 SQIVND (reference sequence). This CDR3 spans 15 amino acids. V shed 7 bases, J shed 1 base, and the junction held 6 bases outside the gene matches. CDR3 loop: CASTSKRENTGELFF. The DNA of the CDR3 is TGTGCCAGTACGAGTAAGCGGGAGAACACCGGGGAGCTGTTTTTT. Full variable domain (rest looked up from reference TRBV19 and TRBJ2-2): DGGITQSPKYLFRKEGQNVTLSCEQNLNHDAMYWYRQDPGQGLRLIYYSQIVNDFQKGDIAEGYSVSREKKESFPLTVTSAQKNPTAFYLCASTSKRENTGELFFGEGSRLTVL.

CDR3 bases: TGTGCCTGGACCACACAAAGTTCACCCCTCCACTTT. The encoded protein is CAWTTQSSPLHF. The chain links TRBV30 to TRBJ1-6, with D hard to call. Germline values: CDR1 GTSNPN, CDR2 SVGIG (reference sequence). Trimming removed 4 bases from V and 9 bases from J, with 10 bases in between. The CDR3 extends over 12 amino acids.